This T cell receptor beta chain was captured by sequencing in a study of cytomegalovirus exposure and HLA in healthy donors. Study context: Unique TCRs from HLA-typed donors, 75 million to 100 million of them, were held in an early data release.

A multiplex PCR was run with 60 Vbeta primers and 13 Jbeta primers. Sequenced by immunoSEQ multiplex PCR; TCRdb stores in-frame clones only, minus some. The sample includes fewer than 200,000 clones, over 75% seen only once; the top ten take approximately 2.1%. General study results and limits: TCR association rates varied by HLA locus in a later analysis, with DRB1 highest and HLA-C lowest. A later analysis reportedly found fewer N-insertions in an Asian-associated ancestry cluster than the roughly 670-donor mean. Other equally common chains were less clonally expanded than HLA-associated TCR beta chains, a later analysis showed.

As regards this clone: Antigen specificity is unknown.

Sequencing input: PBMCs. The receptor's source is a male donor in good health and CMV-seronegative.

The CDR3 coding sequence is TGTGCCAGCTCACCCCGGGGGGCTGTTGGCACAGATACGCAGTATTTT. It yields the protein CASSPRGAVGTDTQYF. The rearrangement uses TRBV18 and TRBJ2-3; tentatively, D is TRBD2 (7 bases). The CDR3 covers 16 residues. V was clipped by 3 bases and J by 1 base, with 14 bases between them. Per germline, CDR1 KGHSH and CDR2 LQKENI.